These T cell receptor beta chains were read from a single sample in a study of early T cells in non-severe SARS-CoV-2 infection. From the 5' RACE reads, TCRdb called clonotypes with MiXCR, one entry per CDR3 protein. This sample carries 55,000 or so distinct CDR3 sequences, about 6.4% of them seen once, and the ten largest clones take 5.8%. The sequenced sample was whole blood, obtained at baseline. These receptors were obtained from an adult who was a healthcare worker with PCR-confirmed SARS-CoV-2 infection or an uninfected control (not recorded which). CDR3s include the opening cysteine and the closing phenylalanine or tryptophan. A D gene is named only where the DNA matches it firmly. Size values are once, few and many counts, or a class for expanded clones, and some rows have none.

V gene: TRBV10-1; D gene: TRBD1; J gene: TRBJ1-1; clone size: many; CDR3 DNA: TGCGCCAGCAGTCCACTACAGGGGGCGACGGCTTTCTTT; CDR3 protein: CASSPLQGATAFF
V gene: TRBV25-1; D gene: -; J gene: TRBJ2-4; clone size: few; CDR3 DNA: TGTGCCAGCAGTGAATCACAGCTAGCCAAAAACATTCAGTACTTC; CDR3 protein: CASSESQLAKNIQYF
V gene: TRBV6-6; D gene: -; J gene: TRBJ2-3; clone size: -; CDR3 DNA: TGTGCCAGCAGTTACTCCGGTGCAGATACGCAGTATTTT; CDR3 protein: CASSYSGADTQYF
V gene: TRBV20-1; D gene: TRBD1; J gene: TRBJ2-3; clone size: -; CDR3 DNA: TGCAGTGCTAGAGAAAGGGACAGGGGGCGGGATACGCAGTATTTT; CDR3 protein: CSARERDRGRDTQYF
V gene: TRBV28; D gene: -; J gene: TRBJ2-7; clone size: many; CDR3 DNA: TGTGCCAGCAGTTCTCCAGGACTATACGAGCAGTACTTC; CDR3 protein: CASSSPGLYEQYF
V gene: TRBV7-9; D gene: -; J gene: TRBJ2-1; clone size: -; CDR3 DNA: TGTGCCAAGAGGGAGGTTGGCAGGGAGTGGTCCACTGAGCAGTTCTTC; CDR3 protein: CAKREVGREWSTEQFF
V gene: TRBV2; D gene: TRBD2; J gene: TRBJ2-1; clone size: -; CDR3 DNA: TGTGCCAGCCAGAGCGGGGGGGCCTACAATGAGCAGTTCTTC; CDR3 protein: CASQSGGAYNEQFF
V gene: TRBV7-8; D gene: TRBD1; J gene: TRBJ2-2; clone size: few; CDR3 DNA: TGTGCCAGCAGCTCGTTACAGGGGGGGAACACCGGGGAGCTGTTTTTT; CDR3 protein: CASSSLQGGNTGELFF
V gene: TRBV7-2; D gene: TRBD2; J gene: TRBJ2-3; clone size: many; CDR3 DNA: TGTGCCAGCAGTCCCGGGGGGAATCGGGCAGATACGCAGTATTTT; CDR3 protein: CASSPGGNRADTQYF
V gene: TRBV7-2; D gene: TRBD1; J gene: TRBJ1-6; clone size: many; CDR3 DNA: TGTGCCAGCAGCTTAGAGTTCCACAGGGGATCACCCCTCCACTTT; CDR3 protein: CASSLEFHRGSPLHF
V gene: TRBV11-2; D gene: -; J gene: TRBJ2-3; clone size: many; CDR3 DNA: TGTGCCAGCAGCCCCTCGGATACGCAGTATTTT; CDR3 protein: CASSPSDTQYF
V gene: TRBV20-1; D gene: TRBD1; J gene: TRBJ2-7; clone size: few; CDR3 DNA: TGCAGTGCTTCGACAGGGGTCCGGGAGCAGTACTTC; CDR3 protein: CSASTGVREQYF
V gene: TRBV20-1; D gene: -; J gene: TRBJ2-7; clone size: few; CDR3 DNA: TGCAGTGCTAGTCTTTTCTACGAGCAGTACTTC; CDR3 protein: CSASLFYEQYF
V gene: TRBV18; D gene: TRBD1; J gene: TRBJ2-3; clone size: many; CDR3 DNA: TGTGCCAGCTCACCACCGTCGACAGGGGGCACAGATACGCAGTATTTT; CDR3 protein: CASSPPSTGGTDTQYF
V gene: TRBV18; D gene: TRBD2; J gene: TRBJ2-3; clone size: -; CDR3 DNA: TGTGCCAGCTCAACACTAGCGGGGCCCACAGATACGCAGTATTTT; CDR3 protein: CASSTLAGPTDTQYF
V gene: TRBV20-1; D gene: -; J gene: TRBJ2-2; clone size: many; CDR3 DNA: TGCAGTGCTAGACATTCGGGGTCCCACGGGGAGCTGTTTTTT; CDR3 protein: CSARHSGSHGELFF
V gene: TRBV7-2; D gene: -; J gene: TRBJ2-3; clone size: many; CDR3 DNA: TGTGCCAGCAGTCCAGGGGGTCGCGGAGGGAATACAGATACGCAGTATTTT; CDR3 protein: CASSPGGRGGNTDTQYF